Many counts were recorded for the clone carrying this TCR beta chain. PBMCs were derived from about 10 ml fresh peripheral blood. Researchers amplified the TCR beta CDR3 regions from RNA transcripts. The primer set for the first-round RT-PCR of the TCR CDR3 was HTBI. TCRdb used MiXCR to reprocess the multiplex PCR reads, holding one entry per CDR3 protein. Of 250,000 or so distinct CDR3 sequences listed, 15% to 20% are singletons. The data were taken from a study of T cells in Graves' hyperthyroidism and ophthalmopathy. Specimen: blood. The sequence came from a woman aged 18-29 years with Graves' ophthalmopathy.

The CDR3, as DNA: TGTGCCAGCAATCTCGGGACAGGGGGAAGTCGGCAGCCCCAGCATTTT. Residues: CASNLGTGGSRQPQHF. The chain couples TRBV28 to TRBJ1-5, with TRBD1 matching over 11 bases. The CDR3 covers 16 residues. Per germline, CDR1 MDHEN and CDR2 SYDVKM. With 7 bases clipped from V and 7 bases from J, the junction kept 12 bases outside the gene matches.